This TCR beta chain was obtained from a study of OX40 agonist ivuxolimab in advanced cancers. In the study overall: A partial response was reached by three patients: one with hepatocellular carcinoma and two with cutaneous melanoma. Findings and caveats of the study: Expanded peripheral T cell antigen specificity was not determined. Low clonal expansion, among the lowest seen, marked partial responders at 0.1-3.0 mg/kg.

Clones were sequenced by immunoSEQ multiplex PCR, and TCRdb holds only the in-frame ones, with some missing. The sample lists about 59,000 clones; approximately 87% were seen once. About this clone itself: Its antigen is not known.

V dropped 3 bases and J dropped 8; count of bases not matched to a gene: 5. The CDR3 consists of 13 residues. Per the germline V gene, CDR1 is SQVTM and CDR2 is ANQGSEA. The clonotype originates from an adult with an advanced solid tumor such as melanoma, head and neck, liver or kidney cancer. The chain links TRBV29-1 to TRBJ2-1; 9 nucleotides align to TRBD1. Material: CD4+ or CD8+ T cells sorted from blood, obtained in a trial of the OX40 agonist ivuxolimab. CDR3 protein: CSVEGQGLYEQFF. For the CDR3, the DNA is TGCAGCGTTGAGGGACAGGGTCTTTATGAGCAGTTCTTC.